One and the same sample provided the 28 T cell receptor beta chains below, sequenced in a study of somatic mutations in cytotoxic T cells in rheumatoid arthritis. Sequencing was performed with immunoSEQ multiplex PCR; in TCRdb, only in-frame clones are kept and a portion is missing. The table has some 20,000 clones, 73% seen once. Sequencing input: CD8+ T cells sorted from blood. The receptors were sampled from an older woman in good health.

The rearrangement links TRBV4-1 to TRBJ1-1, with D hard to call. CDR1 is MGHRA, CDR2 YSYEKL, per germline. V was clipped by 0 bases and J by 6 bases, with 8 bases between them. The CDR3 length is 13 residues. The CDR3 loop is CASSQDGSPEAFF. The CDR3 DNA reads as TGCGCCAGCAGCCAAGATGGGAGTCCTGAAGCTTTCTTT.

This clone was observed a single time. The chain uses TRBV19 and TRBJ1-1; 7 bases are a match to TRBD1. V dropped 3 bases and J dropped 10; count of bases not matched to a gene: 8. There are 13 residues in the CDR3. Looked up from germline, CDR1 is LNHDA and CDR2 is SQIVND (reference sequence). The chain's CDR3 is CASSMDRSGGAFF. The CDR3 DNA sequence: TGTGCCAGTAGTATGGACAGGTCGGGGGGAGCTTTCTTT.

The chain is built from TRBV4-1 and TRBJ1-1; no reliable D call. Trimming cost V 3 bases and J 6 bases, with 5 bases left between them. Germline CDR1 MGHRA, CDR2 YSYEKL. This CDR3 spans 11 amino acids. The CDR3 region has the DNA TGCGCCAGCAGCCATCAAGCTGAAGCTTTCTTT. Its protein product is CASSHQAEAFF.

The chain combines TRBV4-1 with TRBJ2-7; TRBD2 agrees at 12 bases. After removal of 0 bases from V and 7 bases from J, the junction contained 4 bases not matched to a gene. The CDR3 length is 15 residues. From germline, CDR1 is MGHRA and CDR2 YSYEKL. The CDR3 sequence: CASSQDSGLAGEQYF. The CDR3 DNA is TGCGCCAGCAGCCAAGACTCCGGACTAGCGGGAGAGCAGTACTTC.

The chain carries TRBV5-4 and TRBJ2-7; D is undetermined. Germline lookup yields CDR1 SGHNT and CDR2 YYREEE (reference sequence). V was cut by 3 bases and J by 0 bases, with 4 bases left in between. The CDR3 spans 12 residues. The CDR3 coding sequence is TGTGCCAGCAGCTCCTACTCCTACGAGCAGTACTTC. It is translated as CASSSYSYEQYF.

In DNA form, the CDR3 reads TGTGCCACCAGCAGAGATCTCGTTGGGACAGGGGCTGAAAAACTGTTTTTT. Protein: CATSRDLVGTGAEKLFF. The genes are TRBV15 and TRBJ1-4; 10 nucleotides align to TRBD1. In germline, CDR1 is LNHNV, CDR2 YYDKDF (reference sequence). The CDR3 covers 17 residues. Losses at the gene ends were 0 bases for V and 7 bases for J; bases not matched to a gene: 8.

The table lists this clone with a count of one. The CDR3 DNA sequence: TGTGCCAGCAGCTTGGGTGCCATGCAGTATTTT. Protein product: CASSLGAMQYF. The chain has TRBV5-4 and TRBJ2-3; D gene unclear. The CDR3 runs 11 residues. V was shortened by 0 bases and J by 11 bases, with 7 bases between the two germline ends. Per germline, CDR1 SGHNT and CDR2 YYREEE (reference sequence).

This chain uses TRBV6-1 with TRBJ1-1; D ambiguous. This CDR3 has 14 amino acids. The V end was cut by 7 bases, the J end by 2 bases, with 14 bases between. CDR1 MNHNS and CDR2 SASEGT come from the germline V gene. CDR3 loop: CASTDNPENTEAFF. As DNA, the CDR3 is TGTGCCAGCACTGACAATCCAGAAAACACTGAAGCTTTCTTT.

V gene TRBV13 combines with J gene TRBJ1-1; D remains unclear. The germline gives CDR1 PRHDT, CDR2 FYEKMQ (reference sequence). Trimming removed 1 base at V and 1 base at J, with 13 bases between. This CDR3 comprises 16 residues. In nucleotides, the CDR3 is TGTGCCAGCAGCTTAGAACAAGGCGCCCCGAACACTGAAGCTTTCTTT. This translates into CASSLEQGAPNTEAFF.

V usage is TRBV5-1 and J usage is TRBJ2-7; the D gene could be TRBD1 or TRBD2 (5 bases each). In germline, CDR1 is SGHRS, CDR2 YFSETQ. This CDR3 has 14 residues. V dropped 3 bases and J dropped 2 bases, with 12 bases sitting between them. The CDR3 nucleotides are TGCGCCAGCAGCTGGGGGACCGGGGCCTACGAGCAGTACTTC. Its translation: CASSWGTGAYEQYF.

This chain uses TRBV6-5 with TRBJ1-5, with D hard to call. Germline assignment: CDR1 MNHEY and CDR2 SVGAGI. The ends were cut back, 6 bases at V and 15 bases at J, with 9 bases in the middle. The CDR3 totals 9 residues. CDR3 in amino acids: CASSPPGHF. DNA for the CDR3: TGTGCCAGCAGCCCCCCGGGGCATTTT.

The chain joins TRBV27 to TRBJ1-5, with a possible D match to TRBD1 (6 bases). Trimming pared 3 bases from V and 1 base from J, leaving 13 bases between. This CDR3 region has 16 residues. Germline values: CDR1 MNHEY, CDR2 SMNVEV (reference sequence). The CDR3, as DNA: TGTGCCAGCAGTTTTGGGGCAGGGGAAAGCAATCAGCCCCAGCATTTT. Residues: CASSFGAGESNQPQHF.

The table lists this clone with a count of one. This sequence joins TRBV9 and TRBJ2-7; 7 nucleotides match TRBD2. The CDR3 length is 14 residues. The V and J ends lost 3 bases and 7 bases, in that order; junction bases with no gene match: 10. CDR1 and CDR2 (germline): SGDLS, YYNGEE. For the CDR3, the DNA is TGTGCCAGCAGCGCCGGGGGGTCGGGAAGGGAGCAGTACTTC. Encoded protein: CASSAGGSGREQYF.

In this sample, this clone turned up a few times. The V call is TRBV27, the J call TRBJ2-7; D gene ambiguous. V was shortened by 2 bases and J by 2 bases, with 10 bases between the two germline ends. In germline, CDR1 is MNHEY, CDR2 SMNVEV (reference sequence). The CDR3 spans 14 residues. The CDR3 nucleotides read TGTGCCAGCAGTTTAGGGCCCGCTGCCTACGAGCAGTACTTC. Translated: CASSLGPAAYEQYF.

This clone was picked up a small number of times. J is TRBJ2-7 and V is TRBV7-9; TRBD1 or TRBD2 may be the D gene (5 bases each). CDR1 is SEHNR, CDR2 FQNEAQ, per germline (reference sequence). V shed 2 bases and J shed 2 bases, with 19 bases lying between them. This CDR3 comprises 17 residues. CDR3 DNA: TGTGCCAGCAGCTTACTACCCGGGGCGAACGAAGCCTACGAGCAGTACTTC. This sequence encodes CASSLLPGANEAYEQYF.

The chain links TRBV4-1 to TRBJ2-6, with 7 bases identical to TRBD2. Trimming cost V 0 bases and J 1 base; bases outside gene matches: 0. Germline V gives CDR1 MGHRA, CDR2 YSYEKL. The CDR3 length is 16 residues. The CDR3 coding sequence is TGCGCCAGCAGCCAAGAGGGAGGGTCTGGGGCCAACGTCCTGACTTTC. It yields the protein CASSQEGGSGANVLTF.

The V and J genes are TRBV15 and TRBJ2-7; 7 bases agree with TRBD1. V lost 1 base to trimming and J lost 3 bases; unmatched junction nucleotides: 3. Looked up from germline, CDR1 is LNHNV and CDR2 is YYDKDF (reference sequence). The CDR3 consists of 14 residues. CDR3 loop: CATSRGPGGYEQYF. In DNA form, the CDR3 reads TGTGCCACCAGCAGAGGACCAGGGGGCTACGAGCAGTACTTC.

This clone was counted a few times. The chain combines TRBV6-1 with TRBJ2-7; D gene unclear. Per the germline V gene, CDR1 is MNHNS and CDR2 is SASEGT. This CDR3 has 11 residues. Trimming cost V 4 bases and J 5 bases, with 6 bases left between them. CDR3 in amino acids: CASSVLHEQYF. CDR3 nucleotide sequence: TGTGCCAGCAGTGTCCTCCACGAGCAGTACTTC.

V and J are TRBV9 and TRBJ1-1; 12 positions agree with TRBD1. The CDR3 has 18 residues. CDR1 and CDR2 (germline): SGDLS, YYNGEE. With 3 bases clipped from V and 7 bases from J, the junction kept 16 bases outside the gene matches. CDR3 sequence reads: CASSDHQGTGGPFFEAFF. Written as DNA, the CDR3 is TGTGCCAGCAGCGACCACCAGGGGACAGGGGGCCCCTTTTTTGAAGCTTTCTTT.

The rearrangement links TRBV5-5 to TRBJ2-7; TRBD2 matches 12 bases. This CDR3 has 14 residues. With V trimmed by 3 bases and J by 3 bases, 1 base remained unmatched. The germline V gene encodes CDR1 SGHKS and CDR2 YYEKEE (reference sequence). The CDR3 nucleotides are TGTGCCAGCAGCTGGACTAGCGGGGACTACGAGCAGTACTTC. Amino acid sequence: CASSWTSGDYEQYF. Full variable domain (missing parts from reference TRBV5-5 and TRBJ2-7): DAGVTQSPTHLIKTRGQQVTLRCSPISGHKSVSWYQQVLGQGPQFIFQYYEKEERGRGNFPDRFSARQFPNYSSELNVNALLLGDSALYLCASSWTSGDYEQYFGPGTRLTVT.

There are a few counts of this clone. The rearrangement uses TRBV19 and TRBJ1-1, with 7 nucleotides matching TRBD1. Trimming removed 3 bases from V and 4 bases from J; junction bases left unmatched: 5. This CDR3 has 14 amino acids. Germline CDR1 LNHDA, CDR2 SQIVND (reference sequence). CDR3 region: CASSIQGDPTEAFF. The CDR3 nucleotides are TGTGCCAGTAGTATTCAGGGGGACCCCACTGAAGCTTTCTTT.

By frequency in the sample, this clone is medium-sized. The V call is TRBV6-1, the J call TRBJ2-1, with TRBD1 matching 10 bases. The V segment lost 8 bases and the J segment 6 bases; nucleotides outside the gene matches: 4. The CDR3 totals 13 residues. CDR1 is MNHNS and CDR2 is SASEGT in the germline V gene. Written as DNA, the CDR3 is TGTGCCAGCGGGACAGGGGAAAGCAATGAGCAGTTCTTC. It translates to CASGTGESNEQFF.

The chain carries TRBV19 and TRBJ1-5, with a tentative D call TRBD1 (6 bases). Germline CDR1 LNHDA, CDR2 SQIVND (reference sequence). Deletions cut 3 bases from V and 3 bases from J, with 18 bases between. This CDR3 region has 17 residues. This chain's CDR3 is CASSMLEFDRTNQPQHF. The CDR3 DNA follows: TGTGCCAGTAGTATGTTGGAGTTCGACAGGACCAATCAGCCCCAGCATTTT.

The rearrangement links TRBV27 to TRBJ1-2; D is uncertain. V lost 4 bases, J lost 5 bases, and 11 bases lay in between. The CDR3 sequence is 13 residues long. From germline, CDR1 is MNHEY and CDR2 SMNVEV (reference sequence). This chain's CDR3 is CASSYGIGYGYTF. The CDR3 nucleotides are TGTGCCAGCAGTTACGGGATTGGGTATGGCTACACCTTC.

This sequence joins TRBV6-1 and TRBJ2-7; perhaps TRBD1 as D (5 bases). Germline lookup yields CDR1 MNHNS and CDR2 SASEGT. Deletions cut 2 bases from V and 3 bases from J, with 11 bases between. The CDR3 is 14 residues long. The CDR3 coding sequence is TGTGCCAGCAGTGAACCAGGGATAGACTACGAGCAGTACTTC. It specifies CASSEPGIDYEQYF.

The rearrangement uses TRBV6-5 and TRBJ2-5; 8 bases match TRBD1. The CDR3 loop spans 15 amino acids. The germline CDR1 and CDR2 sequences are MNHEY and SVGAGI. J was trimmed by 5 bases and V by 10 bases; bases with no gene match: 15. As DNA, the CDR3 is TGTGCCACTGGGGAAACAGGGGGAGGTTGGGAGACCCAGTACTTC. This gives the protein CATGETGGGWETQYF.

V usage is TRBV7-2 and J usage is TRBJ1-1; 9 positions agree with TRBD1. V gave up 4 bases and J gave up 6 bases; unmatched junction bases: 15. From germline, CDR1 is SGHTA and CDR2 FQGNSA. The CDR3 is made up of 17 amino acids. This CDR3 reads CASSWGPLGQGGPEAFF. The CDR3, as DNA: TGTGCCAGCAGCTGGGGACCCTTGGGACAGGGAGGGCCTGAAGCTTTCTTT.

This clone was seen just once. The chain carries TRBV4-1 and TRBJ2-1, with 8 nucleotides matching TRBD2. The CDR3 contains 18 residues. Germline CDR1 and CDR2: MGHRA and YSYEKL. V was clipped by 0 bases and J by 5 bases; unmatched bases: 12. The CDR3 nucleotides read TGCGCCAGCAGCCAAGATCCCGGAGCGGGGGACCCCGACAATGAGCAGTTCTTC. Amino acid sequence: CASSQDPGAGDPDNEQFF.